This T cell receptor beta chain came from a study of blood T cells in healthy people across ages. The germline V gene encodes CDR1 DFQATT and CDR2 SNEGSKA (reference sequence). The CDR3 has 15 amino acids. V shed 6 bases, J shed 3 bases, and the junction held 10 bases outside the gene matches. Next came a second PCR, run for about 7 to 12 cycles, which used a sample-barcoded 5' primer along with a J-beta primer mix. TCRdb reanalysed the 5' RACE reads using MiXCR and keeps one entry per CDR3 protein. The sample lists around 780,000 distinct CDR3 sequences, roughly 25% occurring once. The same sample was also used in a study of T cells of mothers and their children.

The receptor's source is a boy younger than 18 in good health. J is TRBJ2-5 and V is TRBV20-1; 10 positions match TRBD2. What was sequenced was blood. The CDR3 sequence: CSATRTSGAEETQYF. The CDR3 DNA sequence: TGCAGTGCCACAAGGACTAGCGGCGCTGAAGAGACCCAGTACTTC.